The 16 T cell receptor beta chains reported below all come from one sample, sequenced in a study of Ad26.COV2.S vaccination and SARS-CoV-2 variants. Only in-frame clones appear in the TCRdb table, and some are missing; sequencing was by immunoSEQ multiplex PCR. The sample records 300,000 to 400,000 clones, approximately 86% being singletons. Treatment reported: 19 received Ad26.COV2.S at low or high dose, single or two shots; about 5 received placebo; per-sample allocation not given. Collection of the samples took place on day 63 after the first injection of vaccine or placebo. The specimen was peripheral blood, collected in a trial of Ad26.COV2.S vaccine versus placebo. The source of these receptors is a person between 18 and 65 years old who received the Ad26.COV2.S COVID-19 vaccine or a placebo.

The CDR3 is CASSYTVSGANVLTF. Here the CDR3 DNA reads TGTGCCAGCAGCTATACGGTGTCTGGGGCCAACGTCCTGACTTTC. The V and J genes are TRBV11-2 and TRBJ2-6, with D hard to call. The CDR3 consists of 15 residues. The V end lost 4 bases, the J end lost 1 base, and 8 bases lay between the germline ends. Germline CDR1 SGHAT, CDR2 FQNNGV.

This clone was found a few times. The chain has TRBV5-6 and TRBJ2-3; D is uncertain. Germline V CDR1 and CDR2: SGHDT, YYEEEE. V shed 5 bases and J shed 2 bases, with 21 bases lying between them. This CDR3 has 17 residues. The DNA for the CDR3 is TGTGCCAGCAGGCCAATGTACATAACGTTATCCACAGATACGCAGTATTTT. Translation gives CASRPMYITLSTDTQYF.

The V gene is TRBV30, the J gene TRBJ2-7; D gene ambiguous. The CDR3 loop spans 13 amino acids. V dropped 3 bases and J dropped 2 bases, with 11 bases sitting between them. The V gene's germline CDR1 is GTSNPN and CDR2 SVGIG (reference sequence). CDR3 DNA sequence: TGTGCCTGGAGAACACCAGCAGCCTACGAGCAGTACTTC. This translates into CAWRTPAAYEQYF.

In this sample, this clone turned up once. The V gene is TRBV6-5, the J gene TRBJ1-2, with D hard to call. The CDR3 loop spans 16 amino acids. V dropped 0 bases and J dropped 3 bases, with 14 bases sitting between them. Germline CDR1 is MNHEY and CDR2 is SVGAGI. The CDR3 DNA sequence: TGTGCCAGCAGTTACTCGAGGGATGGACCAGACTATGGCTACACCTTC. Amino acid sequence: CASSYSRDGPDYGYTF.

The chain joins TRBV20-1 to TRBJ1-2, with a tentative D call TRBD1 (6 bases). In germline, CDR1 is DFQATT, CDR2 SNEGSKA (reference sequence). V shed 3 bases and J shed 8 bases, with 13 bases lying between them. This CDR3 region has 12 residues. Here the CDR3 DNA reads TGCAGTGCTAGTTACAGGGCTCGCGGCTACACCTTC. Translated, it gives CSASYRARGYTF.

There are a few counts of this clone. The rearrangement links TRBV5-4 to TRBJ1-4, with TRBD1 identical over 9 bases. This CDR3 contains 16 residues. Germline loops: CDR1 SGHNT, CDR2 YYREEE (reference sequence). V shed 4 bases and J 8 bases; nucleotides not matched to a gene: 12. The CDR3 loop reads CASSAFLGTGSEKLFF. The CDR3 DNA reads TGTGCCAGCAGCGCTTTTTTGGGGACAGGGAGCGAAAAACTGTTTTTT.

The rearrangement links TRBV27 to TRBJ2-3, with 9 bases identical to TRBD2. V dropped 5 bases and J dropped 2; count of bases not matched to a gene: 11. Per germline, CDR1 MNHEY and CDR2 SMNVEV (reference sequence). The CDR3 spans 17 residues. This chain's CDR3 is CASSPPSGGPPTDTQYF. DNA for the CDR3: TGTGCCAGCAGTCCCCCAAGCGGGGGGCCCCCCACAGATACGCAGTATTTT.

This rearrangement joins TRBV4-1 to TRBJ1-4, with a possible D match to TRBD1 (5 bases). Looked up from germline, CDR1 is MGHRA and CDR2 is YSYEKL. The CDR3 runs 12 residues. Deletions cut 0 bases from V and 14 bases from J, with 10 bases between. The CDR3 protein is CASSQEVGDLFF. The CDR3 DNA reads TGCGCCAGCAGCCAAGAGGTGGGGGACCTGTTTTTT.

The genes are TRBV6-5 and TRBJ1-5; tentative D call: TRBD1 (5 bases). CDR1 and CDR2 from the germline V gene are MNHEY and SVGAGI. The V gene lost 10 bases and the J gene lost 7 bases, with 20 bases spanning the gap. The CDR3 extends over 14 amino acids. CDR3: CATIKAGRGQPQHF. The CDR3 nucleotides read TGTGCCACCATAAAGGCAGGAAGGGGCCAGCCCCAGCATTTT.

The V and J genes are TRBV27 and TRBJ1-2; maybe TRBD1 (5 bases). The CDR3 is 13 amino acids. V was pared by 5 bases and J by 8 bases, with 15 bases between. Germline values: CDR1 MNHEY, CDR2 SMNVEV (reference sequence). CDR3 DNA: TGTGCCAGCAGTACCCCAGGGCTGCTCGGCTACACCTTC. It codes for CASSTPGLLGYTF.

The genes are TRBV5-6 and TRBJ1-1; the D gene is possibly TRBD1 (6 bases). V shed 4 bases and J shed 0 bases, with 13 bases lying between them. Germline CDR1 SGHDT, CDR2 YYEEEE. This CDR3 is 15 amino acids long. The CDR3 DNA sequence: TGTGCCAGCAGCCCGATCGCAGGGGTGAACACTGAAGCTTTCTTT. It encodes CASSPIAGVNTEAFF.

The rearrangement links TRBV5-4 to TRBJ1-6; D remains ambiguous. This CDR3 has 15 amino acids. Trimming stripped 2 bases from V and 8 bases from J, with 14 bases between. Germline CDR1 reads SGHNT; CDR2 reads YYREEE (reference sequence). CDR3 amino acids: CASSLGAGRDSPLHF. The CDR3 DNA is TGTGCCAGCAGCTTAGGCGCCGGGCGGGATTCACCCCTCCACTTT.

The CDR3 sequence is CASSLRSYGYTF. The DNA for the CDR3 is TGTGCCAGCAGTTTAAGAAGCTATGGCTACACCTTC. The chain recombines TRBV12-3 or TRBV12-4 with TRBJ1-2; D is unclear. V was pared by 2 bases and J by 4 bases, with 5 bases between. The CDR3 runs 12 residues.

This clone has a single count. The V call is TRBV7-9, the J call TRBJ1-6, with D unclear. The CDR3 totals 15 residues. Germline V gives CDR1 SEHNR, CDR2 FQNEAQ (reference sequence). The V end lost 3 bases, the J end lost 4 bases, and 10 bases lay between the germline ends. CDR3 nucleotide sequence: TGTGCCAGCAGCTTCAAAACCCGGTATAATTCACCCCTCCACTTT. Translating it yields CASSFKTRYNSPLHF.

This clone was found a few times. V and J are TRBV18 and TRBJ2-5, with D perhaps TRBD1 (6 bases). Germline assignment: CDR1 KGHSH and CDR2 LQKENI. This CDR3 is built from 14 residues. V lost 6 bases, J lost 4 bases, and 15 bases lay in between. In DNA form, the CDR3 reads TGTGCCAGCTCTACCGGGACACAAGGAGAGACCCAGTACTTC. Translating gives CASSTGTQGETQYF. Variable domain in full (rest from reference TRBV18 and TRBJ2-5): NAGVMQNPRHLVRRRGQEARLRCSPMKGHSHVYWYRQLPEEGLKFMVYLQKENIIDESGMPKERFSAEFPKEGPSILRIQQVVRGDSAAYFCASSTGTQGETQYFGPGTRLLVL.

This clone has a handful of counts. In nucleotides, the CDR3 is TGTGCCAGCAGGACGGGACAGGGGTACTCTGAAGCTTTCTTT. It specifies CASRTGQGYSEAFF. V is TRBV5-6 and J is TRBJ1-1, with 10 bases matching TRBD1. Germline values: CDR1 SGHDT, CDR2 YYEEEE. This CDR3 has 14 amino acids. Germline trimming cut 5 bases from V and 6 bases from J; bases unmatched to any gene: 7.